This T cell receptor (beta chain) was retrieved from a study of early T cells in non-severe SARS-CoV-2 infection. About the research overall: Whole-blood bulk RNA, unsorted, was sequenced, and chains were unpaired. Study findings and constraints: A preference for anti-spike CD8 responses marked VDJdb matching, which missed private and CD4 specificities.

By proportion, this clonotype is medium-sized. Its antigen is unknown. The CDR3 has 12 amino acids. The trim removed 2 bases at V and 6 bases at J, leaving 1 base unmatched. The TCR library protocol attached unique molecular identifiers to the individual cDNA molecules. TCRdb recomputed calls from the 5' RACE reads with MiXCR, one row per CDR3 protein. The table lists roughly 23,000 distinct CDR3 sequences, about 3.7% of them singletons. Sequencing was performed on whole blood. The J gene is TRBJ2-7, the V gene TRBV12-3 or TRBV12-4; 7 bases agree with TRBD2. The sequence was obtained from an adult who was a healthcare worker with PCR-confirmed SARS-CoV-2 infection or an uninfected control (not recorded which). In nucleotides, the CDR3 is TGTGCCAGCAGTTTATCGGGGGGCGAGCAGTACTTC. It is translated as CASSLSGGEQYF.